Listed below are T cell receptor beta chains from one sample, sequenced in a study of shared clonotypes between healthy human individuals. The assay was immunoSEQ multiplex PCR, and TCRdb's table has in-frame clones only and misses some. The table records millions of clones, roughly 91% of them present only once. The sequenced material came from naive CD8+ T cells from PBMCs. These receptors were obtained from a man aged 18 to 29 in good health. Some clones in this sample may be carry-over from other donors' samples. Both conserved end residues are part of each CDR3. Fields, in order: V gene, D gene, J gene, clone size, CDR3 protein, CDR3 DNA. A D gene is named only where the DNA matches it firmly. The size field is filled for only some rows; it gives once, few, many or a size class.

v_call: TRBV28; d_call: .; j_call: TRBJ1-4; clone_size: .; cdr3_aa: CASSLRIPGALEKLFF; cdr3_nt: TGTGCCAGCAGTTTAAGAATACCGGGGGCTCTCGAAAAACTGTTTTTT
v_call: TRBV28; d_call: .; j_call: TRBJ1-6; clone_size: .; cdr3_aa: CASSSQGYNSPLHF; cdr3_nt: TGTGCCAGCAGTTCACAGGGTTATAATTCACCCCTCCACTTT
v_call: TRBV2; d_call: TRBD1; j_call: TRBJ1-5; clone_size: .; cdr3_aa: CASRRSDRVISNQPQHF; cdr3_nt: TGTGCCAGCAGACGTTCGGACAGGGTTATTAGCAATCAGCCCCAGCATTTT
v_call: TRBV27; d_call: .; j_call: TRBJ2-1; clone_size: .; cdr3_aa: CASSIQRAYNEQFF; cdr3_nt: TGTGCCAGCAGTATCCAGCGGGCTTACAATGAGCAGTTCTTC
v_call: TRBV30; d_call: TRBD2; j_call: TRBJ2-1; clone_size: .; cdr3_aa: CALTSGRDSSYNEQFF; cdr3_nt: TGTGCCTTGACTAGCGGGAGGGATAGCTCCTACAATGAGCAGTTCTTC
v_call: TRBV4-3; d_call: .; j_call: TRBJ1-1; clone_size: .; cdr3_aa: CASSQVTLRNTEAFF; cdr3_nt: TGCGCCAGCAGCCAAGTGACCCTTCGGAACACTGAAGCTTTCTTT
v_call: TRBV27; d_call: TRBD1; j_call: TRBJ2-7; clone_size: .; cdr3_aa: CASSGGQGNSYEQYF; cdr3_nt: TGTGCCAGCAGTGGGGGACAGGGGAATTCCTACGAGCAGTACTTC
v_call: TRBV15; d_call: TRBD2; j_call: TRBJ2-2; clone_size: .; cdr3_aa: CATSELLAGDTGELFF; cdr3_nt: TGTGCCACCAGCGAACTGCTAGCGGGGGACACCGGGGAGCTGTTTTTT
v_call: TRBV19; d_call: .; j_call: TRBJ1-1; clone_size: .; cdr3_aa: CASSDDRNTEAFF; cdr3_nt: TGTGCCAGTAGTGATGACAGGAACACTGAAGCTTTCTTT
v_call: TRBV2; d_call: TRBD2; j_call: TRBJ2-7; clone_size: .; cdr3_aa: CASSQKLAGVSYEQYF; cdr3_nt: TGTGCCAGCAGTCAGAAACTAGCGGGGGTTTCCTACGAGCAGTACTTC
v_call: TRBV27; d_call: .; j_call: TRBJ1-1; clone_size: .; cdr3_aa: CASSSLDQSGAFF; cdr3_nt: TGTGCCAGCAGTTCCCTAGACCAGTCAGGAGCTTTCTTT
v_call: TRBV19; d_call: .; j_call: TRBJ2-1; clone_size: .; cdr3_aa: CASSMRGNEQFF; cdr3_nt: TGTGCCAGTAGTATGAGGGGGAATGAGCAGTTCTTC
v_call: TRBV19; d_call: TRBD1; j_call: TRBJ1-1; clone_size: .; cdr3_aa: CASRDRGRSEAFF; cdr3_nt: TGTGCCAGTAGAGACAGGGGGAGGTCTGAAGCTTTCTTT
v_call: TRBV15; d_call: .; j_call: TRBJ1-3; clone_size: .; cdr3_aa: CATSIPRGDGNTIYF; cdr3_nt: TGTGCCACCAGCATCCCTAGGGGGGACGGAAACACCATATATTTT
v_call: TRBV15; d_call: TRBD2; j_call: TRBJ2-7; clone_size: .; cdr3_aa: CATSRGGLAGAYEQYF; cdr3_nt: TGTGCCACCAGCAGAGGGGGACTAGCGGGAGCCTACGAGCAGTACTTC
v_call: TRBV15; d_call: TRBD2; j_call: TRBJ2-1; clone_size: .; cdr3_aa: CATSRGLAGDYNEQFF; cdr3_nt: TGTGCCACCAGCAGAGGTCTAGCGGGAGACTACAATGAGCAGTTCTTC
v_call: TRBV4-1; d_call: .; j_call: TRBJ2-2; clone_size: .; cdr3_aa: CASSQVGTGGELFF; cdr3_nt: TGCGCCAGCAGCCAAGTTGGGACGGGCGGGGAGCTGTTTTTT
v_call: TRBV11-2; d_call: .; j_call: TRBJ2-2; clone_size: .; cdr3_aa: CASSLGSFGLDSWELFF; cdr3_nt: TGTGCCAGCAGCTTAGGGTCCTTTGGTCTCGACTCGTGGGAGCTGTTTTTT
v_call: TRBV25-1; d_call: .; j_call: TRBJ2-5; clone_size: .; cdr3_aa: CASSGTDLQETQYF; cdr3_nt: TGTGCCAGCAGTGGGACAGATCTCCAAGAGACCCAGTACTTC
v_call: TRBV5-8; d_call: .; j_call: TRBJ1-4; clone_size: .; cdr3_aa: CASRGVFGNEKLFF; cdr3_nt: TGTGCCAGCAGAGGGGTGTTCGGGAATGAAAAACTGTTTTTT
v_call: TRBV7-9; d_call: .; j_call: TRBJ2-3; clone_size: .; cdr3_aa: CASSLVGVGPSTDTQYF; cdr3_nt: TGTGCCAGCAGCTTAGTTGGGGTGGGCCCTAGCACAGATACGCAGTATTTT
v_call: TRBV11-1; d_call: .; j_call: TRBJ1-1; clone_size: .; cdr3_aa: CASSLGYWDEAFF; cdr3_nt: TGTGCCAGCAGCTTAGGATATTGGGATGAAGCTTTCTTT
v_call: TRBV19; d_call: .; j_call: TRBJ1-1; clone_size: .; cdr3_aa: CASSIVPGAIGEAFF; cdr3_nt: TGTGCCAGTAGTATAGTCCCGGGGGCAATAGGTGAAGCTTTCTTT
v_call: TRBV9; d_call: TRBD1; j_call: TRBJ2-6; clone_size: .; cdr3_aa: CASSQQGAFSGANVLTF; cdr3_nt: TGTGCCAGCTCCCAACAGGGGGCGTTCTCTGGGGCCAACGTCCTGACTTTC
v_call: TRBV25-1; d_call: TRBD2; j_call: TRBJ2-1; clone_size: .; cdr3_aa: CASSSRSGSYNEQFF; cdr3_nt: TGTGCCAGCAGTTCCCGTAGCGGGAGCTACAATGAGCAGTTCTTC
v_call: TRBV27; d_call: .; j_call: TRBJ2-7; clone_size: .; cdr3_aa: CASSSPGFHAGYEQYF; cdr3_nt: TGTGCCAGCAGTTCTCCAGGGTTTCACGCGGGGTACGAGCAGTACTTC
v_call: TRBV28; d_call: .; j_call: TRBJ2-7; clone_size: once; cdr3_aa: CASSRVAETPYEQYF; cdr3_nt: TGTGCCAGCAGCCGGGTAGCGGAAACCCCCTACGAGCAGTACTTC
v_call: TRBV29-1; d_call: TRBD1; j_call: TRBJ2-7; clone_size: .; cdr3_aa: CSVELQGALYEQYF; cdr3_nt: TGCAGCGTTGAGTTACAGGGGGCTTTGTACGAGCAGTACTTC